These 4 T cell receptor beta chains were all obtained from the same sample, sequenced in a study of blood T cells in healthy people across ages. Combining a sample-barcoded 5' primer with a J-beta primer mix, a second PCR ran for about 7 to 11 cycles. In TCRdb, the 5' RACE reads were re-called with MiXCR into one record per CDR3 protein. The sample holds fewer than 1 million distinct CDR3 sequences; around 45% are singletons and the top ten take approximately 20%. The source material was blood. These receptors came from a man aged 55 to 70 in good health.

The chain recombines TRBV6-5 with TRBJ2-7; D ambiguous. The V end was cut by 3 bases, the J end by 3 bases, with 12 bases between. The CDR3 contains 14 residues. Germline assignment: CDR1 MNHEY and CDR2 SVGAGI. The DNA for the CDR3 is TGTGCCAGCAGTTATGGCAGAGAATACTACGAGCAGTACTTC. Translation: CASSYGREYYEQYF.

This clonotype was counted between two and nine times. The rearrangement links TRBV12-3 or TRBV12-4 to TRBJ2-1; a possible D gene is TRBD1 (6 bases). The CDR3 is 13 residues long. Trimming shortened V by 10 bases and J by 0 bases, and 10 bases separated the two germline ends. The CDR3 nucleotides are TGTGCCACCCGGGACACCTCCTACAATGAGCAGTTCTTC. Translating it yields CATRDTSYNEQFF.

This clonotype was detected a few times. The V call is TRBV20-1, the J call TRBJ1-1; D ambiguous. Germline V gene data show CDR1 as DFQATT and CDR2 as SNEGSKA (reference sequence). Trimming pared 6 bases from V and 0 bases from J, leaving 8 bases between. This CDR3 comprises 12 residues. CDR3 in DNA: TGCAGTGCAACCTCCATGAACACTGAAGCTTTCTTT. This encodes CSATSMNTEAFF.

J is TRBJ1-2 and V is TRBV20-1; 10 bases map to TRBD1. The CDR3 has 15 residues. The germline CDR1 and CDR2 sequences are DFQATT and SNEGSKA (reference sequence). Trimming took 6 bases from V and 3 from J; bases not matched to a gene: 10. The CDR3 bases are TGCAGTGCCACCGACAGGGGGCGACCAGACTATGGCTACACCTTC. Protein product: CSATDRGRPDYGYTF.